This T cell receptor (beta chain) was documented in a study of immune characterization of retroperitoneal liposarcoma. TCRdb reanalysed the PCR reads using MiXCR and keeps one entry per CDR3 protein. This sample has some 10,000 distinct CDR3 sequences, with roughly 29% found just once. Germline-derived CDR1 and CDR2 are SGHTA and FQGNSA. V dropped 2 bases and J dropped 10 bases, with 18 bases sitting between them. The CDR3 spans 15 residues. The table lists this clonotype with many counts. Sample: tumor tissue. The chain combines TRBV7-2 with TRBJ2-1; possible D gene TRBD2, 7 bases. This receptor was taken from a female donor with retroperitoneal liposarcoma. The CDR3 coding sequence is TGTGCCAGCAGCTTACAATCCGGGGGGCTTTACGAGCAGTTCTTC. Amino acid sequence: CASSLQSGGLYEQFF.